The 2 T cell receptor beta chains given below trace back to one sample, sequenced in a study of blood T cells in healthy people across ages. Together with a sample-barcoded 5' primer, a J-beta primer mix was included in a second PCR lasting about 7 to 11 cycles. Each CDR3 protein is one row after TCRdb ran MiXCR on the 5' RACE reads. This sample has hundreds of thousands of distinct CDR3 sequences, with more than 40% found just once. The sequencing sample was made of blood. Receptor source: a man between 60 and 75 years old in good health.

The gene calls are TRBV5-1 and TRBJ2-7, with a tentative D call TRBD2 (5 bases). Germline-derived CDR1 and CDR2 are SGHRS and YFSETQ. The CDR3 has 15 amino acids. The V and J ends lost 4 bases and 4 bases respectively, with 18 bases between them. CDR3 sequence: CASSLDSGDPYEQYF. In DNA form, the CDR3 reads TGCGCCAGCAGCCTGGACTCCGGGGATCCGTACGAGCAGTACTTC.

This CDR3 is CATSRGRGNTDTQYF. CDR3 in DNA: TGTGCCACCAGCAGAGGTCGGGGGAACACAGATACGCAGTATTTT. The chain recombines TRBV15 with TRBJ2-3; maybe TRBD2 (6 bases). This CDR3 is 15 amino acids long. Germline V gene data show CDR1 as LNHNV and CDR2 as YYDKDF (reference sequence). V was shortened by 1 base and J by 2 bases, with 10 bases between the two germline ends.